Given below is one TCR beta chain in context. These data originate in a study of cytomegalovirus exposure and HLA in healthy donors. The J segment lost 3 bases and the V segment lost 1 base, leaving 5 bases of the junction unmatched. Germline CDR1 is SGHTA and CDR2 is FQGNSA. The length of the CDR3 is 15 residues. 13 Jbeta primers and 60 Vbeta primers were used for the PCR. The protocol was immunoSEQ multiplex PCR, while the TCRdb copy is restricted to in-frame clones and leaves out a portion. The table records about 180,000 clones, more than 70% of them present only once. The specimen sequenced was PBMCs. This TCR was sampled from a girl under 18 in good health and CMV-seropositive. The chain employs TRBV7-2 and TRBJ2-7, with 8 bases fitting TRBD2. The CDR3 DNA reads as TGTGCCAGCAGCTTAGATAGCGGGAACGGCTACGAGCAGTACTTC. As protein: CASSLDSGNGYEQYF.